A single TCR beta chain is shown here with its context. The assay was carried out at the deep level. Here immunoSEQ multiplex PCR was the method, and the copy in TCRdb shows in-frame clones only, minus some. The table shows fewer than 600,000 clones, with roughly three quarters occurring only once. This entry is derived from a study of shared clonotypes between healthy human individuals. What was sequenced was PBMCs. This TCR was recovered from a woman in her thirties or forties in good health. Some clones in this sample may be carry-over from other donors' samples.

The DNA for the CDR3 is TGTGCCAGCAGCCCATATGGGACAGGAAGGTTAAATCAGCCCCAGCATTTT. It translates to CASSPYGTGRLNQPQHF. The V gene is TRBV27, the J gene TRBJ1-5; 8 bases are shared with TRBD1. Trimming took 6 bases from V and 4 from J; bases not matched to a gene: 14. The germline gives CDR1 MNHEY, CDR2 SMNVEV (reference sequence). The CDR3 covers 17 residues.